The rows below give T cell receptor beta chains drawn from one sample of a study of response to subunit inactivated influenza vaccine. TCRdb re-called the RT-PCR reads through MiXCR, storing one row per CDR3 protein. Of roughly 500,000 distinct CDR3 sequences detected, approximately 15% appear once; the ten largest clones hold approximately 3%. Sequenced here: CD4+ T cells sorted from PBMCs, sampled less than 25 months after vaccination. Receptors originate from a man between 50 and 70 years old who received an inactivated influenza vaccine. Each CDR3 is given with its conserved first and last residue. Each record gives: clone size, J gene, V gene, CDR3 length, D gene, CDR3 protein, CDR3 DNA. A D gene is named only where the DNA matches it firmly. Clone size is stated in some rows and not others, as once, few, many or a class when expanded.

>few|TRBJ2-1|TRBV5-1|14|.
CASRQFTGPDEQFF
TGCGCCAGCAGACAATTTACAGGTCCCGATGAGCAGTTCTTC
>once|TRBJ2-7|TRBV21-1|16|.
CASSKRRLAGADEQYF
TGTGCCAGCAGCAAAAGGCGACTAGCGGGAGCAGACGAGCAGTACTTC
>few|TRBJ2-5|TRBV14|14|TRBD1
CASSRDRTQETQYF
TGTGCCAGCAGCAGGGACAGGACCCAAGAGACCCAGTACTTC
>many|TRBJ2-5|TRBV5-5|12|.
CASSFARETQYF
TGTGCCAGCAGCTTTGCGAGGGAGACCCAGTACTTC
>.|TRBJ2-1|TRBV12-3/TRBV12-4|13|.
CASSFSGWNEQFF
TGTGCCAGCAGTTTTTCAGGATGGAATGAGCAGTTCTTC
>few|TRBJ2-3|TRBV10-3|15|TRBD2
CATLGGSAGADTQYF
TGTGCCACCCTAGGTGGGTCAGCGGGAGCAGATACGCAGTATTTT
>few|TRBJ2-2|TRBV10-3|14|.
CAIEAGPNTGELFF
TGTGCCATTGAGGCGGGACCGAACACCGGGGAGCTGTTTTTT
>.|TRBJ1-5|TRBV7-2|13|.
CASRVRPDQPQHF
TGTGCCAGCAGAGTTAGACCGGATCAGCCCCAGCATTTT
>few|TRBJ2-3|TRBV11-1|15|TRBD2
CASSRREASTDTQYF
TGTGCCAGCAGCCGCCGGGAGGCGAGCACAGATACGCAGTATTTT
>many|TRBJ2-7|TRBV12-3/TRBV12-4|13|TRBD2
CASGLAGTYEQYF
TGTGCCAGCGGGCTAGCGGGTACCTACGAGCAGTACTTC
>.|TRBJ1-6|TRBV7-2|12|.
CASSLEVSPLHF
TGTGCCAGCAGCTTAGAGGTTTCACCCCTCCACTTT
>.|TRBJ2-7|TRBV7-3|15|.
CASSYPRSPHHEQYF
TGTGCCAGCAGCTACCCGCGGAGCCCACACCACGAGCAGTACTTC
>few|TRBJ2-1|TRBV12-3/TRBV12-4|15|TRBD1
CASSLREGAYNEQFF
TGTGCCAGCAGTTTAAGAGAGGGGGCGTACAATGAGCAGTTCTTC
>.|TRBJ1-2|TRBV20-1|15|.
CSAKRSGAGFDGYTF
TGCAGTGCTAAACGGTCGGGGGCAGGGTTTGATGGCTACACCTTC
>few|TRBJ2-1|TRBV7-9|15|.
CASSPGFGRVDEQFF
TGTGCCAGCAGCCCGGGATTTGGAAGAGTGGATGAGCAGTTCTTC
>few|TRBJ1-1|TRBV29-1|12|.
CSVARGGTEAFF
TGCAGCGTTGCGCGGGGGGGCACTGAAGCTTTCTTT
>few|TRBJ2-7|TRBV15|12|.
CATSASTYEQYF
TGTGCCACCAGCGCTTCAACCTACGAGCAGTACTTC
>.|TRBJ2-3|TRBV4-1|15|TRBD1
CASSQPGQPTDTQYF
TGCGCCAGCAGCCAACCGGGACAGCCCACAGATACGCAGTATTTT
>few|TRBJ2-2|TRBV14|18|TRBD2
CASSPTRGSGRRTGELFF
TGTGCCAGCAGCCCCACGAGGGGTAGCGGGAGGAGAACCGGGGAGCTGTTTTTT
>.|TRBJ2-4|TRBV5-5|17|TRBD2
CASSFVAGDSAKNIQYF
TGTGCCAGCAGCTTTGTAGCGGGGGACTCAGCCAAAAACATTCAGTACTTC
>.|TRBJ2-3|TRBV6-2/TRBV6-3|12|.
CASSYEGDTQYF
TGTGCCAGCAGTTACGAGGGTGATACGCAGTATTTT
>.|TRBJ2-5|TRBV2|15|TRBD2
CASSEGRGGYETQYF
TGTGCCAGCAGTGAAGGTCGCGGGGGGTACGAGACCCAGTACTTC
>.|TRBJ2-3|TRBV5-4|14|.
CASSSHHSTDTQYF
TGTGCCAGCAGCTCCCACCACAGCACAGATACGCAGTATTTT
>.|TRBJ2-7|TRBV20-1|13|.
CSASPGPQGEQYF
TGCAGTGCTAGCCCCGGGCCCCAGGGCGAGCAGTACTTC
>.|TRBJ1-1|TRBV12-3/TRBV12-4|13|.
CASSSEWNTEAFF
TGTGCCAGCAGTTCGGAGTGGAACACTGAAGCTTTCTTT
>many|TRBJ2-5|TRBV29-1|12|.
CSVGRTQETQYF
TGCAGCGTCGGACGGACCCAAGAGACCCAGTACTTC
>.|TRBJ2-5|TRBV20-1|13|TRBD2
CSAIIAGEETQYF
TGCAGTGCTATAATTGCGGGGGAAGAGACCCAGTACTTC
>few|TRBJ2-2|TRBV20-1|12|.
CSAGTVTGELFF
TGCAGTGCGGGGACTGTCACCGGGGAGCTGTTTTTT
>.|TRBJ2-1|TRBV5-1|17|TRBD2
CASSPQLRGSSYNEQFF
TGCGCCAGCAGCCCCCAACTGCGGGGGAGCTCCTACAATGAGCAGTTCTTC